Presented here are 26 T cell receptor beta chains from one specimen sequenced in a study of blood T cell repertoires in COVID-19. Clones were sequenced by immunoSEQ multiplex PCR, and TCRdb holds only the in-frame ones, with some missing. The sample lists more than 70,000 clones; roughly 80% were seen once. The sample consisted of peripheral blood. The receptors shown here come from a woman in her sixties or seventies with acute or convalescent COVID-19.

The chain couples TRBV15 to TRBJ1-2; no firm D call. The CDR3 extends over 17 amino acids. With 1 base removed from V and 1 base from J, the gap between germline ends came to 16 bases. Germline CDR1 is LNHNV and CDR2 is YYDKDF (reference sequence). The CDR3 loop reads CATSRAGSTFNNYGYTF. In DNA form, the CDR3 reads TGTGCCACCAGCAGAGCTGGCTCAACCTTCAATAACTATGGCTACACCTTC. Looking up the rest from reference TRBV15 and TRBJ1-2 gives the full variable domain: DAMVIQNPRYQVTQFGKPVTLSCSQTLNHNVMYWYQQKSSQAPKLLFHYYDKDFNNEADTPDNFQSRRPNTSFCFLDIRSPGLGDTAMYLCATSRAGSTFNNYGYTFGSGTRLTVV.

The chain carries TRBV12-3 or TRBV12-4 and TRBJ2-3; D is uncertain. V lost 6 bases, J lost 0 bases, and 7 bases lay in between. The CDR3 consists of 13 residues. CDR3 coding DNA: TGTGCCAGCAGATTCTTAAGCACAGATACGCAGTATTTT. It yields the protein CASRFLSTDTQYF.

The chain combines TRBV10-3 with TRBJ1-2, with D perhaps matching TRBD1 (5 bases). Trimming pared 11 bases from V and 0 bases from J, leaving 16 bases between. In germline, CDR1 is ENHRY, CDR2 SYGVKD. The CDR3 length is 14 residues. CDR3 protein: CAAQGADTNYGYTF. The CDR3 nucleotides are TGTGCCGCGCAAGGTGCGGACACTAACTATGGCTACACCTTC.

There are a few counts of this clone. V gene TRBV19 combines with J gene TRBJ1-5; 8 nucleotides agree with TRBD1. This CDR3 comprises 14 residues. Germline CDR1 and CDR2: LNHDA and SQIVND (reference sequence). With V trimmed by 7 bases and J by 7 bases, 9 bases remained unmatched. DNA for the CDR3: TGTGCCAGTAACGACAGGGGCAGGAAACAGCCCCAGCATTTT. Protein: CASNDRGRKQPQHF.

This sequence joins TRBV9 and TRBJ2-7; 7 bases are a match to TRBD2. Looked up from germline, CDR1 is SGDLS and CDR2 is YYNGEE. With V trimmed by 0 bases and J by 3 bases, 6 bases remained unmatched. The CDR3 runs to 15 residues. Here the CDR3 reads CASSVGGGSNYEQYF. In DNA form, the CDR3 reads TGTGCCAGCAGCGTAGGCGGCGGGAGTAACTACGAGCAGTACTTC.

The CDR3 protein is CASTQRLAFIGELFF. The DNA for the CDR3 is TGTGCCAGCACCCAAAGACTAGCGTTTATCGGGGAGCTGTTTTTT. This chain uses TRBV2 with TRBJ2-2; TRBD2 matches at 8 bases. The CDR3 contains 15 residues. V lost 7 bases and J lost 7; bases outside the gene matches: 11. The germline CDR1 and CDR2 sequences are SNHLY and FYNNEI.

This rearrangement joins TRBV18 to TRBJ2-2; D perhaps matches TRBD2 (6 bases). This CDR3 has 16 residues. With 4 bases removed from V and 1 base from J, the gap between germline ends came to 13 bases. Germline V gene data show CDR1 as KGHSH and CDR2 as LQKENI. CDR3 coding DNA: TGTGCCAGCTCACTGACTAGGACGGTGAACACCGGGGAGCTGTTTTTT. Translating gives CASSLTRTVNTGELFF.

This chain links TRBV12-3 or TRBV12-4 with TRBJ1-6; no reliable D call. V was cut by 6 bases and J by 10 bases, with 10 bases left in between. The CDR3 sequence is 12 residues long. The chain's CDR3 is CASRRHSSPLHF. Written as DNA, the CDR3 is TGTGCCAGCAGAAGACACTCGTCACCCCTCCACTTT.

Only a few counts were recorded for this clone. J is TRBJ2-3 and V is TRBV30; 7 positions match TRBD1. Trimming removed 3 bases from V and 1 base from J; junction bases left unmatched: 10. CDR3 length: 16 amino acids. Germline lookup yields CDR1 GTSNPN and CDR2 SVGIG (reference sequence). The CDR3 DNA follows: TGTGCCTGGAGCGGCAGGGGGTCTTCGGGCACAGATACGCAGTATTTT. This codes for CAWSGRGSSGTDTQYF. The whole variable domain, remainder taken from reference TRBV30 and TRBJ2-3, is SQTIHQWPATLVQPVGSPLSLECTVEGTSNPNLYWYRQAAGRGLQLLFYSVGIGQISSEVPQNLSASRPQDRQFILSSKKLLLSDSGFYLCAWSGRGSSGTDTQYFGPGTRLTVL.

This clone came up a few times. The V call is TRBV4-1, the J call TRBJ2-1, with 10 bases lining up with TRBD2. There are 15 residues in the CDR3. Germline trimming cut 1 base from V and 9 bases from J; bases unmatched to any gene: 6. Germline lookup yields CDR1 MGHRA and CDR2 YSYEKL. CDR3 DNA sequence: TGCGCCAGCAGCCAAGGGAAACTAGCGGGGAGTGAGCAGTTCTTC. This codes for CASSQGKLAGSEQFF.

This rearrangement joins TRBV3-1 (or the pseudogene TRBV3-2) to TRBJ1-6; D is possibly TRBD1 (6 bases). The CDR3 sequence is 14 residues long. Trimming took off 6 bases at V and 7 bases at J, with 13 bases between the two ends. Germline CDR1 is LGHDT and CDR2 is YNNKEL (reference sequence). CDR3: CASSRTGGNSPLHF. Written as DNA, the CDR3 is TGTGCCAGCAGTCGGACGGGGGGCAATTCACCCCTCCACTTT.

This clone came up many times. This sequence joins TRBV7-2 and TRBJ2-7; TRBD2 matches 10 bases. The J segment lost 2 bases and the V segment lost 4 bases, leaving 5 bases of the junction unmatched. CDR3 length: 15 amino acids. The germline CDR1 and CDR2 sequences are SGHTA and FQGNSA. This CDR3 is CASSSSAGGPYEQYF. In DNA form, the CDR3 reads TGTGCCAGCAGCTCTTCAGCGGGAGGGCCCTACGAGCAGTACTTC.

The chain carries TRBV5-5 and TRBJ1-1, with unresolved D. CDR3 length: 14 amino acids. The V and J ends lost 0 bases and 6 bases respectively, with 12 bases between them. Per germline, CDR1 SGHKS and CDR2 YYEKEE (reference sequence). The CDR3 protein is CASSLGRERPEAFF. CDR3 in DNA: TGTGCCAGCAGCTTGGGGAGGGAACGACCTGAAGCTTTCTTT.

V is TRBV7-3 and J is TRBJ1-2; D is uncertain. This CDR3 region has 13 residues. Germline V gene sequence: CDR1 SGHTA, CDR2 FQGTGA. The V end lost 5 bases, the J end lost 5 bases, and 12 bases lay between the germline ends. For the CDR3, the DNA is TGTGCCAGCAGCCTGGGCACCGATTATGGCTACACCTTC. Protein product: CASSLGTDYGYTF.

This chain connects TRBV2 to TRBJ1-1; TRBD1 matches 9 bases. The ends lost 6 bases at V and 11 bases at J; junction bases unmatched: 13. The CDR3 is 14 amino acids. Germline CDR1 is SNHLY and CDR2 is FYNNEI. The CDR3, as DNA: TGTGCCAGCAGACTCGGGACAGGGAGGATCGAGGCTTTCTTT. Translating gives CASRLGTGRIEAFF.

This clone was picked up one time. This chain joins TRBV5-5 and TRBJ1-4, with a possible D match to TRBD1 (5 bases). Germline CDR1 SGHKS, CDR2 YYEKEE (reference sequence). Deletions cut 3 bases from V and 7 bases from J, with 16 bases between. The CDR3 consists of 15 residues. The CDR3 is CASSWGVVLSEKLFF. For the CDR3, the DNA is TGTGCCAGCAGCTGGGGGGTTGTCTTGAGTGAAAAACTGTTTTTT.

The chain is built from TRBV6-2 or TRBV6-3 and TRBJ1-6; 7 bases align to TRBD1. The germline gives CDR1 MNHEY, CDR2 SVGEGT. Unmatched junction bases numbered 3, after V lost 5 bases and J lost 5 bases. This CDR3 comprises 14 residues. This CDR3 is CASSQGVNNSPLHF. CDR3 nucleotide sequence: TGTGCCAGCAGTCAGGGGGTCAATAATTCACCCCTCCACTTT.

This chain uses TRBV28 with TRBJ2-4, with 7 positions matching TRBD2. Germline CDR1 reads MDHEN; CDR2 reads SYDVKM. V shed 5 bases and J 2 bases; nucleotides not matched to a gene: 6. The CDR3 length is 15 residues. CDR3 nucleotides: TGTGCCAGCAGTATCGGGAGGAACACCAAAAACATTCAGTACTTC. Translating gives CASSIGRNTKNIQYF.

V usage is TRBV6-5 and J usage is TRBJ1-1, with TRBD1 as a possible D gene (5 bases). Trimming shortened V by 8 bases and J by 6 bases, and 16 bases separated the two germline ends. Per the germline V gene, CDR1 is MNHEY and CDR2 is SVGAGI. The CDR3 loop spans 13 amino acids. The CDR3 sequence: CASYPDTDSEAFF. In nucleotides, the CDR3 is TGTGCCAGCTACCCGGACACCGACTCTGAAGCTTTCTTT.

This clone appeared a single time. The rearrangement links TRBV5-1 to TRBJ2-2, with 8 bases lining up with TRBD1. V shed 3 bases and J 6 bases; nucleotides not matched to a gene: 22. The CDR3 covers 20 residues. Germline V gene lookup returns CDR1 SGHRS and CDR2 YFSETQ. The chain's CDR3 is CASSSPVTGFSGTGSGELFF. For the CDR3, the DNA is TGCGCCAGCAGCTCTCCCGTCACGGGATTCTCCGGGACAGGTTCCGGGGAGCTGTTTTTT. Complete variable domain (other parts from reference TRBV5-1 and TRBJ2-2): KAGVTQTPRYLIKTRGQQVTLSCSPISGHRSVSWYQQTPGQGLQFLFEYFSETQRNKGNFPGRFSGRQFSNSRSEMNVSTLELGDSALYLCASSSPVTGFSGTGSGELFFGEGSRLTVL.

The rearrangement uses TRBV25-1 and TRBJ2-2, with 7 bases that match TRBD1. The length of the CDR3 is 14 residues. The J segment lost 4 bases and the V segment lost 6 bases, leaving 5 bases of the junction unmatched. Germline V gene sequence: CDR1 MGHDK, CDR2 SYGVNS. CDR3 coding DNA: TGTGCCAGCAGAGGACAGGTGCCCACCGGGGAGCTGTTTTTT. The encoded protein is CASRGQVPTGELFF.

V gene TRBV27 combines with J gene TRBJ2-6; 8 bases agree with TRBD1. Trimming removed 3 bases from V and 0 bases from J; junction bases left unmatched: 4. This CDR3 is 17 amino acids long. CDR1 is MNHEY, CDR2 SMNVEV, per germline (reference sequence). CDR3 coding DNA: TGTGCCAGCAGTTTGTGGACAGGGCGCTCTGGGGCCAACGTCCTGACTTTC. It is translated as CASSLWTGRSGANVLTF.

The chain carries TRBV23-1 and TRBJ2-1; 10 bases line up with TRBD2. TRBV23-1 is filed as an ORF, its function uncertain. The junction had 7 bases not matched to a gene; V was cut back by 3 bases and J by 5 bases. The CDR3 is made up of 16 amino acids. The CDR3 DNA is TGCGCCAGCAGTCAGAGATCCAGCGGGAGGGACAATGAGCAGTTCTTC. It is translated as CASSQRSSGRDNEQFF.

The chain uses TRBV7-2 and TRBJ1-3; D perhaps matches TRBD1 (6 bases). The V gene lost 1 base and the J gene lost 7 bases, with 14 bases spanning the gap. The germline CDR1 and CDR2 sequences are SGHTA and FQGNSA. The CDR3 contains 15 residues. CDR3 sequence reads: CASSLGSQGGNTIYF. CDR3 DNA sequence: TGTGCCAGCAGCTTAGGCTCACAGGGCGGGAACACCATATATTTT.

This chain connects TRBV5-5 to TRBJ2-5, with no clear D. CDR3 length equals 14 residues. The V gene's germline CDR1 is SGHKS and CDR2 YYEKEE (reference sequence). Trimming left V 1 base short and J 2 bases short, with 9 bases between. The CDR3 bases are TGTGCCAGCAGCTTGCTACAGATACAAGAGACCCAGTACTTC. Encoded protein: CASSLLQIQETQYF.

DNA for the CDR3: TGTGCCAGCAGCGTAGACCCGCCAAGCGGGATCTACTACAATGAGCAGTTCTTC. Translated, it gives CASSVDPPSGIYYNEQFF. The chain links TRBV9 to TRBJ2-1, with TRBD2 matching 7 bases. The CDR3 runs 18 residues. In germline, CDR1 is SGDLS, CDR2 YYNGEE. The J segment lost 3 bases and the V segment lost 0 bases, leaving 12 bases of the junction unmatched.